This TCR beta chain was sequenced during a study of cytomegalovirus exposure and HLA in healthy donors. Study-wide background: Earlier findings included 90 million to 120 million unique TCR beta sequences obtained from around 180 million T cells. General study results and limits: A later analysis associated roughly 15,000 TCR beta sequences with HLA alleles at a 0.05 false discovery rate.

With respect to this clone: Antigen unknown.

The PCR made use of 60 Vbeta and 13 Jbeta primers. The repertoire was sequenced with immunoSEQ multiplex PCR; TCRdb's copy has only in-frame clones and lacks some. This sample has about 140,000 clones, with roughly three quarters found just once. Germline loops: CDR1 MDHEN, CDR2 SYDVKM. Trimming cost V 3 bases and J 1 base, with 13 bases left between them. CDR3 size: 15 residues. The sample comprised PBMCs. The V gene is TRBV28, the J gene TRBJ2-7; a possible D gene is TRBD2 (6 bases). The TCR originated in a young man in good health and CMV-seronegative. The CDR3 is CASSFLLGGSYEQYF. CDR3 coding DNA: TGTGCCAGCAGTTTCCTTCTGGGGGGATCCTACGAGCAGTACTTC.